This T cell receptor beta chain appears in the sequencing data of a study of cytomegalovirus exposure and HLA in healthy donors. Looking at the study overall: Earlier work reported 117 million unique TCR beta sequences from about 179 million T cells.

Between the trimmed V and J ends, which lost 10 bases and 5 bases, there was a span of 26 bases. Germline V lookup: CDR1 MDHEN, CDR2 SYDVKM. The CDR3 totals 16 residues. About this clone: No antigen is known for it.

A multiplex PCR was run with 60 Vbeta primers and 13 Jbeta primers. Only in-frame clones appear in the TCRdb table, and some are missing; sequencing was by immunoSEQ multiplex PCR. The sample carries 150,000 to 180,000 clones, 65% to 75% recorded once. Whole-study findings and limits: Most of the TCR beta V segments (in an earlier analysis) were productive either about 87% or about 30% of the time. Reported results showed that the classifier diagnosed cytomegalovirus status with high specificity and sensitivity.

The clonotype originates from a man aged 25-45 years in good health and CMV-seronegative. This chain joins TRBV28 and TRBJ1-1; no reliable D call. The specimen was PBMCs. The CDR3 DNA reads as TGTGCCACCCAACCCCTGGCCGGAGGTCGGTTGACTGAAGCTTTCTTT. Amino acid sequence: CATQPLAGGRLTEAFF. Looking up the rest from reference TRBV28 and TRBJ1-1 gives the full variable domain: DVKVTQSSRYLVKRTGEKVFLECVQDMDHENMFWYRQDPGLGLRLIYFSYDVKMKEKGDIPEGYSVSREKKERFSLILESASTNQTSMYLCATQPLAGGRLTEAFFGQGTRLTVV.